This entry lists 20 T cell receptor beta chains sequenced from one sample in a study of PD-1 blockade in classical Hodgkin lymphoma. The data were produced by immunoSEQ multiplex PCR, yet TCRdb's version contains in-frame clones alone and is incomplete. The sample holds roughly 97,000 clones, around four fifths seen once. Relapses following autologous stem cell transplantation were seen in all patients, with brentuximab vedotin exposure varying. The sequences come from peripheral blood mononuclear cells (PBMCs), collected at baseline. These receptors were taken from a human donor with classical Hodgkin lymphoma.

The rearrangement uses TRBV10-3 and TRBJ2-1; tentatively, D is TRBD1 (6 bases). The V end lost 4 bases, the J end lost 8 bases, and 9 bases lay between the germline ends. Germline V lookup: CDR1 ENHRY, CDR2 SYGVKD. The CDR3 contains 12 residues. CDR3 residues: CAISGQGYEQFF. The DNA for the CDR3 is TGTGCCATCAGTGGCCAGGGGTATGAGCAGTTCTTC.

This sequence joins TRBV10-3 and TRBJ1-1; D gene ambiguous. The V end lost 3 bases, the J end lost 4 bases, and 12 bases lay between the germline ends. The length of the CDR3 is 14 residues. From germline, CDR1 is ENHRY and CDR2 SYGVKD. The CDR3 loop reads CAISEGPVRTEAFF. In nucleotides, the CDR3 is TGTGCCATCAGTGAAGGACCCGTTCGCACTGAAGCTTTCTTT.

This CDR3 reads CASSVVSDYNEQFF. The CDR3, as DNA: TGTGCCAGCAGCGTAGTGTCGGACTACAATGAGCAGTTCTTC. The chain couples TRBV9 to TRBJ2-1; D remains unclear. CDR3 length: 14 residues. Germline V CDR1 and CDR2: SGDLS, YYNGEE. V dropped 0 bases and J dropped 3 bases, with 7 bases sitting between them.

The CDR3 DNA reads as TGTGCCAGCAGCTTGCAGGGGGGCTATGGCTACACCTTC. Protein product: CASSLQGGYGYTF. This chain uses TRBV7-2 with TRBJ1-2, with 7 nucleotides matching TRBD1. The CDR3 runs to 13 residues. Germline V lookup: CDR1 SGHTA, CDR2 FQGNSA. V was clipped by 3 bases and J by 4 bases; unmatched bases: 2.

J is TRBJ2-1 and V is TRBV29-1; the D is unclear. The length of the CDR3 is 12 residues. The ends were cut back, 4 bases at V and 3 bases at J, with 7 bases in the middle. Looked up from germline, CDR1 is SQVTM and CDR2 is ANQGSEA. The CDR3 spells CSVVVSYNEQFF. The CDR3 DNA reads TGCAGCGTTGTCGTCAGCTACAATGAGCAGTTCTTC.

The rearrangement uses TRBV7-2 and TRBJ1-2; 9 bases are shared with TRBD1. V was clipped by 5 bases and J by 4 bases; unmatched bases: 11. CDR3 length equals 16 residues. Germline V lookup: CDR1 SGHTA, CDR2 FQGNSA. Here the CDR3 DNA reads TGTGCCAGCAGCCTCACAGGGGGCGGTCTCCTCTATGGCTACACCTTC. Amino acid sequence: CASSLTGGGLLYGYTF.

The V call is TRBV2, the J call TRBJ2-7, with D possibly matching TRBD2 (5 bases). V lost 4 bases, J lost 0 bases, and 7 bases lay in between. The CDR3 has 13 amino acids. The germline V gene has CDR1 SNHLY and CDR2 FYNNEI. The CDR3: CASSGLHSYEQYF. For the CDR3, the DNA is TGTGCCAGCAGTGGACTACACTCCTACGAGCAGTACTTC.

There are a few counts of this clone. V and J are TRBV7-9 and TRBJ2-7; 8 bases are shared with TRBD1. The CDR3 loop spans 14 amino acids. Losses at the gene ends were 5 bases for V and 2 bases for J; bases not matched to a gene: 5. In germline, CDR1 is SEHNR, CDR2 FQNEAQ (reference sequence). The DNA for the CDR3 is TGTGCCAGCAGCCCGGACAGGGCTACCTACGAGCAGTACTTC. Translating gives CASSPDRATYEQYF.

This clone came up once. The chain combines TRBV19 with TRBJ2-5, with 7 bases lining up with TRBD1. V gave up 5 bases and J gave up 3 bases; unmatched junction bases: 6. The CDR3 length is 14 residues. The V gene's germline CDR1 is LNHDA and CDR2 SQIVND (reference sequence). CDR3 DNA sequence: TGTGCCAGTAGTGGCCGACAGGGAGAAGAGACCCAGTACTTC. It translates to CASSGRQGEETQYF.

This sequence joins TRBV7-8 and TRBJ1-3, with D unresolved. The CDR3 loop spans 16 amino acids. The ends were cut back, 5 bases at V and 0 bases at J, with 14 bases in the middle. Germline V CDR1 and CDR2: SGHVS, FQNEAQ. The CDR3 protein is CASSPSGPNSGNTIYF. The DNA for the CDR3 is TGTGCCAGCAGCCCTAGCGGACCTAACTCTGGAAACACCATATATTTT.

The chain employs TRBV7-2 and TRBJ2-1; tentative D call: TRBD2 (6 bases). This CDR3 comprises 14 residues. V shed 5 bases and J shed 4 bases, with 12 bases lying between them. Germline lookup yields CDR1 SGHTA and CDR2 FQGNSA. The CDR3 nucleotides are TGTGCCAGCAGCCCAAGCGGGTCGTACAATGAGCAGTTCTTC. It specifies CASSPSGSYNEQFF.

The chain has TRBV7-9 and TRBJ1-4; D gene ambiguous. The CDR3 is 14 amino acids. CDR1 SEHNR and CDR2 FQNEAQ come from the germline V gene (reference sequence). V shed 5 bases and J shed 1 base, with 8 bases lying between them. CDR3 protein: CASSAWGTNEKLFF. The CDR3 DNA reads TGTGCCAGCAGCGCCTGGGGAACTAATGAAAAACTGTTTTTT.

The V call is TRBV7-2, the J call TRBJ1-1; the D gene is possibly TRBD1 (5 bases). Germline V gene data show CDR1 as SGHTA and CDR2 as FQGNSA. The CDR3 sequence is 15 residues long. V was cut by 1 base and J by 6 bases, with 15 bases left in between. CDR3 protein: CASSLGGAERAEAFF. The CDR3, as DNA: TGTGCCAGCAGCTTAGGCGGGGCGGAGAGGGCTGAAGCTTTCTTT. The full variable domain, its missing parts supplied by reference TRBV7-2 and TRBJ1-1, is GAGVSQSPSNKVTEKGKDVELRCDPISGHTALYWYRQSLGQGLEFLIYFQGNSAPDKSGLPSDRFSAERTGGSVSTLTIQRTQQEDSAVYLCASSLGGAERAEAFFGQGTRLTVV.

V is TRBV9 and J is TRBJ2-1; tentative D call: TRBD2 (6 bases). Trimming stripped 4 bases from V and 8 bases from J, with 13 bases between. CDR3 size: 13 residues. Germline loops: CDR1 SGDLS, CDR2 YYNGEE. The CDR3 spells CASSIPGEDEQFF. CDR3 DNA sequence: TGTGCCAGCAGCATCCCCGGGGAGGATGAGCAGTTCTTC.

CDR3 region: CASRLQGAWETQYF. The CDR3 bases are TGCGCCAGCAGGCTACAGGGGGCGTGGGAGACCCAGTACTTC. This chain links TRBV5-1 with TRBJ2-5, with 9 positions matching TRBD1. Trimming cost V 5 bases and J 5 bases; bases outside gene matches: 7. The CDR3 has 14 amino acids. The germline gives CDR1 SGHRS, CDR2 YFSETQ. Drawing the rest from reference TRBV5-1 and TRBJ2-5, the complete variable domain is KAGVTQTPRYLIKTRGQQVTLSCSPISGHRSVSWYQQTPGQGLQFLFEYFSETQRNKGNFPGRFSGRQFSNSRSEMNVSTLELGDSALYLCASRLQGAWETQYFGPGTRLLVL.

This chain connects TRBV28 to TRBJ2-1, with 11 bases lining up with TRBD2. CDR1 and CDR2 (germline): MDHEN, SYDVKM. The CDR3 has 15 amino acids. V lost 7 bases and J lost 7; bases outside the gene matches: 9. The CDR3 is CASTFIAGGSNEQFF. The CDR3 coding sequence is TGTGCCAGCACTTTTATAGCGGGAGGGTCTAATGAGCAGTTCTTC.

This chain uses TRBV27 with TRBJ2-5; D might be TRBD2 (5 bases). Trimming stripped 0 bases from V and 2 bases from J, with 13 bases between. The CDR3 runs to 16 residues. CDR1 and CDR2 (germline): MNHEY, SMNVEV (reference sequence). CDR3: CASSLSPLGLQETQYF. The CDR3 DNA reads as TGTGCCAGCAGTTTATCCCCACTAGGGTTGCAAGAGACCCAGTACTTC.

This chain joins TRBV28 and TRBJ2-5, with D perhaps matching TRBD2 (6 bases). Germline V gene data show CDR1 as MDHEN and CDR2 as SYDVKM. Trimming shortened V by 7 bases and J by 4 bases, and 25 bases separated the two germline ends. The length of the CDR3 is 17 residues. The CDR3 coding sequence is TGTGCCAGCATTAGTTCCGGTAGCGGAAGGGAAGGAGAGACCCAGTACTTC. As protein: CASISSGSGREGETQYF.

The sample holds a few counts of this clone. The chain joins TRBV6-6 to TRBJ2-5; perhaps TRBD1 as D (5 bases). The V gene lost 8 bases and the J gene lost 13 bases, with 17 bases spanning the gap. There are 11 residues in the CDR3. Germline V CDR1 and CDR2: MNHNY, SVGAGI (reference sequence). CDR3 sequence (DNA): TGTGCCAGCCATCCCTGGGGCCTCGGGTACTTC. Translating it yields CASHPWGLGYF.

The chain uses TRBV7-2 and TRBJ2-7; TRBD2 might be the D (5 bases). This CDR3 contains 14 residues. With 5 bases removed from V and 6 bases from J, the gap between germline ends came to 17 bases. The germline V gene encodes CDR1 SGHTA and CDR2 FQGNSA. CDR3 nucleotides: TGTGCCAGCAGCCCGATCGGGCTAGCAGGCGAGCAGTACTTC. This translates into CASSPIGLAGEQYF. The entire variable domain, with the rest obtained from reference TRBV7-2 and TRBJ2-7, is as follows: GAGVSQSPSNKVTEKGKDVELRCDPISGHTALYWYRQSLGQGLEFLIYFQGNSAPDKSGLPSDRFSAERTGGSVSTLTIQRTQQEDSAVYLCASSPIGLAGEQYFGPGTRLTVT.